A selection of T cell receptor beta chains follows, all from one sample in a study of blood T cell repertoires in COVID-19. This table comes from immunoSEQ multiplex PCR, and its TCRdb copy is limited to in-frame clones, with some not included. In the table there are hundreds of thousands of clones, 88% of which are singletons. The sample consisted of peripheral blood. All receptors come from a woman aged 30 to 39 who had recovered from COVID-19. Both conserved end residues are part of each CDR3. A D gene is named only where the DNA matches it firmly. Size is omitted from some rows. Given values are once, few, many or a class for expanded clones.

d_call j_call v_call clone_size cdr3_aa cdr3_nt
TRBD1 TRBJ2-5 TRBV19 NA CASGTGLGETQYF TGTGCCAGTGGGACAGGGTTGGGAGAGACCCAGTACTTC
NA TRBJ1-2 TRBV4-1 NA CASSQDAGVPSYGYTF TGCGCCAGCAGCCAAGATGCGGGGGTACCCTCCTATGGCTACACCTTC
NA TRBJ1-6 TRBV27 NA CASSFGTQGNNSPLHF TGTGCCAGCAGTTTCGGCACACAGGGTAATAATTCACCCCTCCACTTT
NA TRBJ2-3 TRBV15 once CATSGGFWAGAPDTQYF TGTGCCACCAGCGGGGGCTTTTGGGCAGGGGCACCAGATACGCAGTATTTT
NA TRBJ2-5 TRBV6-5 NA CASRPGVSETQYF TGTGCCAGCAGGCCAGGGGTGTCGGAGACCCAGTACTTC
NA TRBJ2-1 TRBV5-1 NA CASHPGGSVENEQFF TGCGCCAGCCACCCCGGAGGGAGTGTAGAAAATGAGCAGTTCTTC
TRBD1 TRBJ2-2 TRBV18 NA CASSPGQGTGELFF TGTGCCAGCTCTCCGGGACAGGGCACCGGGGAGCTGTTTTTT
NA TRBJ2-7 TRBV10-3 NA CAISESMVLQVYEQYF TGTGCCATCAGTGAGTCGATGGTTTTACAGGTTTACGAGCAGTACTTC
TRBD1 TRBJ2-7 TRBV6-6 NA CASSPDRGSNEQYF TGTGCCAGCAGTCCAGACAGGGGTAGCAACGAGCAGTACTTC
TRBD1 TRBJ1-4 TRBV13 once CASSLGTVGDEKLFF TGTGCCAGCAGCCTGGGGACAGTTGGGGATGAAAAACTGTTTTTT
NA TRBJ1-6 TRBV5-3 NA CARSLMPKLGASLPDSPLHF TGTGCCAGAAGCTTGATGCCCAAACTAGGCGCGTCACTCCCCGATTCACCCCTCCACTTT
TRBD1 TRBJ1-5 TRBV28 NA CASSRPPGQGYSNQPQHF TGTGCCAGCAGCAGACCTCCGGGACAGGGGTATAGCAATCAGCCCCAGCATTTT
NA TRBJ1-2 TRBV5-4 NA CASSLAIPQGNYGYTF TGTGCCAGCAGCTTGGCCATTCCGCAGGGAAACTATGGCTACACCTTC
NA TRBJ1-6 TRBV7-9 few CASSPQGNNSPLHF TGTGCCAGCAGCCCACAGGGAAATAATTCACCCCTCCACTTT
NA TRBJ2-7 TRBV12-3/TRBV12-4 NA CASTQSRGEQYF TGTGCCAGCACTCAAAGCAGGGGCGAGCAGTACTTC
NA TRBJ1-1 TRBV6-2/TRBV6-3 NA CASSPRGGAETEAFF TGTGCCAGCAGTCCCAGAGGGGGGGCGGAAACTGAAGCTTTCTTT